This record concerns one T cell receptor beta chain sequence. The data derive from a study of technical replicates of blood from a handful of donors. The CDR3 sequence is 12 residues long. CDR1 and CDR2 (germline): SGHRS, YFSETQ. The V gene lost 4 bases and the J gene lost 2 bases, with 6 bases spanning the gap. Assay used: immunoSEQ multiplex PCR; TCRdb lists only in-frame clones, some missing. Of about 93,000 clones listed, roughly 96% are singletons. The chain links TRBV5-1 to TRBJ1-2; D gene uncertain. The sequence came from a human donor in good health. The sequenced material came from T cells isolated from PBMCs. CDR3 loop: CASSPENYGYTF. CDR3 nucleotide sequence: TGCGCCAGCAGCCCGGAGAACTATGGCTACACCTTC.